This passage covers 25 T cell receptor beta chains from one sample sequenced in a study of human T cells and chemical hapten exposure. Time point indicated: patch test 2, 6 weeks after DPC sensitization. The treatment here: therapeutic diphenylcyclopropenone sensitization with weekly scalp DPC. TCRdb re-called the RACE reads with MiXCR, one entry per CDR3 protein. This sample has nearly 95,000 distinct CDR3 sequences; roughly 9.6% occur once, and the top ten carry around 2.2%. The sequences come from whole blood, collected in connection with sensitization to the hapten diphenylcyclopropenone (DPC). These receptors originate from a man in his forties or fifties with alopecia areata. Some clones in this sample may be carry-over from other donors' samples.

This clonotype was picked up many times. V usage is TRBV7-2 and J usage is TRBJ2-3; D possibly corresponds to TRBD1 (5 bases). The CDR3 is 13 amino acids. CDR1 SGHTA and CDR2 FQGNSA come from the germline V gene. Trimming cost V 5 bases and J 6 bases, with 12 bases left between them. As DNA, the CDR3 is TGTGCCAGCAGCCTCGACAGACGCGATACGCAGTATTTT. Translated, it gives CASSLDRRDTQYF.

The chain combines TRBV12-3 or TRBV12-4 with TRBJ2-1; 9 positions match TRBD1. This CDR3 has 15 amino acids. J lost 4 bases, V lost 4 bases, and 5 bases had no gene match. The CDR3 protein is CASSSPGQGYNEQFF. The CDR3 DNA reads as TGTGCCAGCAGTTCTCCGGGACAGGGATACAATGAGCAGTTCTTC.

CDR3 in DNA: TGCGCCAGCAGCCAAGATTCACGGGGAGTGAATACGCAGTATTTT. Translation: CASSQDSRGVNTQYF. The chain has TRBV4-3 and TRBJ2-3; tentatively, D is TRBD2 (5 bases). Trimming pared 0 bases from V and 7 bases from J, leaving 14 bases between. The CDR3 is 15 residues long. Germline CDR1 and CDR2: LGHNA and YSLEER.

This clonotype was found many times. The rearrangement joins TRBV20-1 to TRBJ2-3; tentative D call: TRBD2 (6 bases). V lost 3 bases and J 3 bases, leaving 16 bases between the germline ends. CDR3 length: 15 residues. CDR1 and CDR2 from the germline V gene are DFQATT and SNEGSKA (reference sequence). CDR3 in DNA: TGCAGTGCTAGCGCCGTTACGGGAGCGACAGATACGCAGTATTTT. Translating it yields CSASAVTGATDTQYF.

This chain uses TRBV18 with TRBJ1-3; unclear D gene. Looked up from germline, CDR1 is KGHSH and CDR2 is LQKENI. Trimming shortened V by 3 bases and J by 4 bases, and 13 bases separated the two germline ends. The CDR3 loop spans 15 amino acids. CDR3: CASSPSRGEGNTIYF. For the CDR3, the DNA is TGTGCCAGCTCACCTTCCCGGGGAGAGGGAAACACCATATATTTT.

This clonotype was detected ten times or more. The chain uses TRBV28 and TRBJ1-1; 8 bases align to TRBD1. Trimming at V came to 6 bases and at J to 4 bases, leaving 13 bases not matched to a gene. This CDR3 has 16 residues. In germline, CDR1 is MDHEN, CDR2 SYDVKM. CDR3: CASSRAGGAGRTEAFF. The CDR3 DNA reads TGTGCCAGCAGCCGGGCAGGGGGCGCGGGTCGCACTGAAGCTTTCTTT.

This clonotype has ten or more counts. The J gene is TRBJ2-2, the V gene TRBV7-9, with 13 bases fitting TRBD2. Germline CDR1 is SEHNR and CDR2 is FQNEAQ (reference sequence). This CDR3 has 15 amino acids. The J segment lost 6 bases and the V segment lost 10 bases, leaving 8 bases of the junction unmatched. This chain's CDR3 is CATGSGLAGAGELFF. DNA of the CDR3: TGTGCCACCGGCTCAGGACTAGCGGGAGCCGGGGAGCTGTTTTTT.

This clonotype was seen more than once but under ten times. The gene calls are TRBV4-3 and TRBJ1-6, with D hard to call. The CDR3 totals 12 residues. Germline V CDR1 and CDR2: LGHNA, YSLEER. The ends were cut back, 8 bases at V and 7 bases at J, with 9 bases in the middle. Here the CDR3 DNA reads TGCGCCAGCGGGGAAGGAAATTCACCCCTCCACTTT. The encoded protein is CASGEGNSPLHF.

The sample holds many counts of this clonotype. The chain recombines TRBV29-1 with TRBJ2-5, with a weak D call TRBD1 (6 bases). CDR1 is SQVTM, CDR2 ANQGSEA, per germline. The CDR3 totals 13 residues. V was pared by 7 bases and J by 5 bases, with 17 bases between. The CDR3 DNA follows: TGCAGCGCCGACGATGGGGGCGGGGAGACCCAGTACTTC. Residues: CSADDGGGETQYF.

A few counts support this clonotype. CDR3 nucleotides: TGCAGCGCCACAGAGGGGGCGAAGACTGAAGCTTTCTTT. Residues: CSATEGAKTEAFF. The rearrangement uses TRBV29-1 and TRBJ1-1; 7 bases are shared with TRBD1. CDR3 length: 13 amino acids. The J segment lost 5 bases and the V segment lost 7 bases, leaving 10 bases of the junction unmatched. The germline V gene has CDR1 SQVTM and CDR2 ANQGSEA.

This clonotype came up a few times. The V call is TRBV5-1, the J call TRBJ1-1; no clear D. The CDR3 has 15 amino acids. The V end was cut by 3 bases, the J end by 1 base, with 13 bases between. Looked up from germline, CDR1 is SGHRS and CDR2 is YFSETQ. The DNA of the CDR3 is TGCGCCAGCAGCTCTCTTGCAGGACCGAACACTGAAGCTTTCTTT. Translating it yields CASSSLAGPNTEAFF.

This clonotype showed up just a few times. The gene calls are TRBV10-3 and TRBJ1-4; D remains unclear. The germline gives CDR1 ENHRY, CDR2 SYGVKD. This CDR3 spans 12 amino acids. The germline V and J ends were trimmed by 6 bases and 5 bases, with 7 bases remaining between them. The CDR3, as DNA: TGTGCCATCAGAGACTTGAATGAAAAACTGTTTTTT. This codes for CAIRDLNEKLFF.

This clonotype was seen repeatedly, ten times or more. This chain joins TRBV3-1 and TRBJ2-5; D is unresolved. Looked up from germline, CDR1 is LGHDT and CDR2 is YNNKEL (reference sequence). The CDR3 extends over 15 amino acids. V was trimmed by 0 bases and J by 1 base, leaving 9 bases between them. Written as DNA, the CDR3 is TGTGCCAGCAGCCAAGATACGGGCCGCCAAGAGACCCAGTACTTC. As protein: CASSQDTGRQETQYF.

The sample holds a few counts of this clonotype. This rearrangement joins TRBV6-2 or TRBV6-3 to TRBJ1-5; 8 bases line up with TRBD1. CDR1 and CDR2 (germline): MNHEY, SVGEGT. J was trimmed by 6 bases and V by 7 bases; bases with no gene match: 8. The CDR3 is 14 amino acids. CDR3 sequence: CASTSDRVGQPQHF. The CDR3 DNA reads as TGTGCCAGCACTTCGGACAGGGTAGGTCAGCCCCAGCATTTT.

CDR3 DNA: TGTGCCATCAGTGAACGGACTAGCGGGAGGGCCTGGGAGCAGTTCTTC. Translating it yields CAISERTSGRAWEQFF. The chain recombines TRBV10-3 with TRBJ2-1; TRBD2 aligns across 15 bases. Looked up from germline, CDR1 is ENHRY and CDR2 is SYGVKD. This CDR3 region has 16 residues. V gave up 3 bases and J gave up 10 bases; unmatched junction bases: 7.

The chain employs TRBV7-9 and TRBJ1-5; tentatively, D is TRBD1 (6 bases). The length of the CDR3 is 15 residues. V was pared by 1 base and J by 2 bases, with 9 bases between. Germline V CDR1 and CDR2: SEHNR, FQNEAQ (reference sequence). The CDR3 DNA is TGTGCCAGCAGCTTAGACAGGGAGGGCAATCAGCCCCAGCATTTT. It translates to CASSLDREGNQPQHF. The whole variable domain, remainder taken from reference TRBV7-9 and TRBJ1-5, is DTGVSQNPRHKITKRGQNVTFRCDPISEHNRLYWYRQTLGQGPEFLTYFQNEAQLEKSRLLSDRFSAERPKGSFSTLEIQRTEQGDSAMYLCASSLDREGNQPQHFGDGTRLSIL.

This sequence joins TRBV27 and TRBJ2-7, with D possibly being TRBD2 (6 bases). The CDR3 totals 16 residues. Germline CDR1 MNHEY, CDR2 SMNVEV (reference sequence). V was trimmed by 6 bases and J by 0 bases, leaving 18 bases between them. The CDR3 DNA is TGTGCCAGCAGCCAATCGGGCCTGACTAGCTCCTACGAGCAGTACTTC. Residues: CASSQSGLTSSYEQYF.

In this sample, this clonotype turned up many times. The chain combines TRBV7-2 with TRBJ2-1; D unresolved. The V end was cut by 2 bases, the J end by 5 bases, with 7 bases between. CDR1 is SGHTA and CDR2 is FQGNSA in the germline V gene. The CDR3 spans 13 residues. CDR3 DNA: TGTGCCAGCAGCTTACCCCTAAACAATGAGCAGTTCTTC. This encodes CASSLPLNNEQFF. Using reference TRBV7-2 and TRBJ2-1 for the parts outside the CDR3, the full variable domain is GAGVSQSPSNKVTEKGKDVELRCDPISGHTALYWYRQSLGQGLEFLIYFQGNSAPDKSGLPSDRFSAERTGGSVSTLTIQRTQQEDSAVYLCASSLPLNNEQFFGPGTRLTVL.

The rearrangement joins TRBV7-4 to TRBJ2-7; D gene uncertain. The V and J ends lost 5 bases and 3 bases respectively, with 11 bases between them. The CDR3 has 13 residues. Germline V lookup: CDR1 SGHVT, CDR2 SQSDAQ. For the CDR3, the DNA is TGTGCCAGCAGCCAACAGCCTTTCTACGAGCAGTACGTC. Translation gives CASSQQPFYEQYV.

This clonotype showed up just a few times. The chain joins TRBV4-1 to TRBJ2-1; no clear D gene. The ends were cut back, 4 bases at V and 8 bases at J, with 18 bases in the middle. This CDR3 spans 15 amino acids. Looked up from germline, CDR1 is MGHRA and CDR2 is YSYEKL. CDR3 protein: CASSPFLRPFDEQFF. Written as DNA, the CDR3 is TGCGCCAGCAGCCCCTTCCTGAGGCCCTTCGATGAGCAGTTCTTC.

V and J are TRBV29-1 and TRBJ2-3, with D perhaps matching TRBD2 (5 bases). V shed 5 bases and J shed 0 bases, with 9 bases lying between them. CDR1 is SQVTM, CDR2 ANQGSEA, per germline. This CDR3 has 13 amino acids. The CDR3 DNA reads TGCAGCGTTCGCGGACTCAGCACAGATACGCAGTATTTT. This encodes CSVRGLSTDTQYF.

This clonotype was seen a handful of times. The chain recombines TRBV20-1 with TRBJ1-4, with D hard to call. With 5 bases removed from V and 8 bases from J, the gap between germline ends came to 21 bases. CDR1 DFQATT and CDR2 SNEGSKA come from the germline V gene (reference sequence). CDR3 length equals 15 residues. The CDR3 DNA follows: TGCAGTGCTCACGGACCCACCTCAAACCGGGAAAAACTGTTTTTT. Protein product: CSAHGPTSNREKLFF.

The rearrangement links TRBV29-1 to TRBJ2-1; 8 nucleotides match TRBD2. CDR3 length equals 14 residues. The germline V gene encodes CDR1 SQVTM and CDR2 ANQGSEA. V was pared by 7 bases and J by 0 bases, with 5 bases of the junction left unmatched. CDR3 residues: CSDRGGSSYNEQFF. The CDR3 bases are TGCAGCGATCGGGGGGGGAGCTCCTACAATGAGCAGTTCTTC.

The V call is TRBV6-2 or TRBV6-3, the J call TRBJ2-1; no clear D gene. V was trimmed by 2 bases and J by 4 bases, leaving 3 bases between them. The CDR3 extends over 12 amino acids. Germline lookup yields CDR1 MNHEY and CDR2 SVGEGT. The chain's CDR3 is CASSYPYNEQFF. In DNA form, the CDR3 reads TGTGCCAGCAGTTACCCATACAATGAGCAGTTCTTC.

The genes are TRBV4-2 and TRBJ2-3; 8 nucleotides align to TRBD2. The CDR3 totals 12 residues. Germline CDR1 LGHNA, CDR2 YNFKEQ. The V and J ends lost 4 bases and 15 bases, in that order; junction bases with no gene match: 9. The CDR3 region has the DNA TGTGCCAGCAGCCCTTCTAGCGGGTTACTCTATTTT. Translated: CASSPSSGLLYF.